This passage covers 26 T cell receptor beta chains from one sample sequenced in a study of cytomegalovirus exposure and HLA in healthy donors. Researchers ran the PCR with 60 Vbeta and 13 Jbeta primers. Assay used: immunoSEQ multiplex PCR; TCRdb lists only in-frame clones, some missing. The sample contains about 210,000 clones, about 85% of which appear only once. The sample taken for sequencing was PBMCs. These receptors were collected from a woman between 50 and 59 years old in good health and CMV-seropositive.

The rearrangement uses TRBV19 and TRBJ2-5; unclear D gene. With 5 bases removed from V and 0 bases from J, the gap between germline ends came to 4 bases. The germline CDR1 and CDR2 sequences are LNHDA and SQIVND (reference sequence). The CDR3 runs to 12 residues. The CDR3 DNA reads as TGTGCCAGTAGTTCGTACCAAGAGACCCAGTACTTC. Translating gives CASSSYQETQYF.

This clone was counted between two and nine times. CDR3 residues: CASRNLAGGPGDTQYF. Here the CDR3 DNA reads TGTGCCAGCAGGAACTTAGCGGGGGGGCCAGGAGATACGCAGTATTTT. The chain links TRBV27 to TRBJ2-3, with 11 bases identical to TRBD2. With V trimmed by 6 bases and J by 5 bases, 10 bases remained unmatched. This CDR3 spans 16 amino acids. CDR1 and CDR2 (germline): MNHEY, SMNVEV (reference sequence).

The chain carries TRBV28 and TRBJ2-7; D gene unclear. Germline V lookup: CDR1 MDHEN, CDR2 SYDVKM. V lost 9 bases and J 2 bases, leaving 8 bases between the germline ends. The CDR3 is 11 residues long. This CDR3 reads CASTNAYEQYF. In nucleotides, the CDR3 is TGTGCCAGTACAAACGCCTACGAGCAGTACTTC.

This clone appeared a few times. The CDR3 DNA is TGTGCCAGCAGCGTAGGCCCGGACAGTGAAGCTTTCTTT. Translation: CASSVGPDSEAFF. The chain is built from TRBV9 and TRBJ1-1, with D perhaps TRBD1 (6 bases). This CDR3 comprises 13 residues. Trimming stripped 0 bases from V and 7 bases from J, with 10 bases between. Germline CDR1 is SGDLS and CDR2 is YYNGEE.

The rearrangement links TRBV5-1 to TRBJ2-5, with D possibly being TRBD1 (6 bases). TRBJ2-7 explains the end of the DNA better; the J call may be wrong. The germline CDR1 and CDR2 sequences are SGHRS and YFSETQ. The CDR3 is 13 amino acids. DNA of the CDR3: TGCGCCAGCAGCTTGGGACAGGTCTACGAGCAGTACTTC. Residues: CASSLGQVYEQYF.

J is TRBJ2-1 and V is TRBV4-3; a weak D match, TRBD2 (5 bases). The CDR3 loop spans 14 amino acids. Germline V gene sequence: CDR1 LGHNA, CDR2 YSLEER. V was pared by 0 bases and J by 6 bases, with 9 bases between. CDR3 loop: CASSQDLASNEQFF. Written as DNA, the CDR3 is TGCGCCAGCAGCCAAGATTTAGCGAGCAATGAGCAGTTCTTC.

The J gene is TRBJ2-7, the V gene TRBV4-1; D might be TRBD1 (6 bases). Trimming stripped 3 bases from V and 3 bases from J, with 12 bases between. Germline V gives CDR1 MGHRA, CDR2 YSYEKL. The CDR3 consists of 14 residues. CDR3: CASSQSRDIYEQYF. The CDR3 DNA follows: TGCGCCAGCAGCCAGAGCCGGGACATCTACGAGCAGTACTTC.

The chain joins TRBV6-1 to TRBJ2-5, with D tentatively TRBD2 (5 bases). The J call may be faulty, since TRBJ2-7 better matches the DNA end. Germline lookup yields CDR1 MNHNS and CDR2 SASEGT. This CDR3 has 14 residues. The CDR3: CAIQFLRVGSEQYF. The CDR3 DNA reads TGTGCCATACAGTTCTTGCGGGTGGGGAGCGAGCAGTACTTC.

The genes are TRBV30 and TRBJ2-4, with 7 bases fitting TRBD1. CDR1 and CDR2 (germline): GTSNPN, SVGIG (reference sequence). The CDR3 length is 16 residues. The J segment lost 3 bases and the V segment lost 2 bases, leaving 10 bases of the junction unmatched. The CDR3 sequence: CAWSRTGDWVKNIQYF. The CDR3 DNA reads TGTGCCTGGAGTCGAACAGGGGATTGGGTCAAAAACATTCAGTACTTC.

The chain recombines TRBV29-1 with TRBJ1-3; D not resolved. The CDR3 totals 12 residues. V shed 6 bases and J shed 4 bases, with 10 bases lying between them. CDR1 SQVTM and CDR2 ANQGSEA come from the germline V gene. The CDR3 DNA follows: TGCAGCGTGGTCTCGGAGGGAAACACCATATATTTT. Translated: CSVVSEGNTIYF. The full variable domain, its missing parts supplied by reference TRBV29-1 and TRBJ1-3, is SAVISQKPSRDICQRGTSLTIQCQVDSQVTMMFWYRQQPGQSLTLIATANQGSEATYESGFVIDKFPISRPNLTFSTLTVSNMSPEDSSIYLCSVVSEGNTIYFGEGSWLTVV.

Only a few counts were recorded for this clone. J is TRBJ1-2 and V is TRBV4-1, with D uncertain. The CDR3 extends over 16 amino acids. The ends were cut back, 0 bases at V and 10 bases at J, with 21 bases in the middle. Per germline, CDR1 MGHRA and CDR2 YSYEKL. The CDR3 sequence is CASSQEAGRIKRDYTF. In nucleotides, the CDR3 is TGCGCCAGCAGCCAAGAGGCAGGCCGCATTAAGCGGGACTACACCTTC.

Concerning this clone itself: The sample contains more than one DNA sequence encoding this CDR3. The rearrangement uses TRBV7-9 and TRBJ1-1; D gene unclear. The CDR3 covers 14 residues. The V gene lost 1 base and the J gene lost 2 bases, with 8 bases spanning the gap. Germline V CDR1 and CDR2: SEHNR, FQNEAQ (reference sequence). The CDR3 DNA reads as TGTGCCAGCAGCTTAGTACGCGGAAACACTGAAGCTTTCTTT. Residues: CASSLVRGNTEAFF. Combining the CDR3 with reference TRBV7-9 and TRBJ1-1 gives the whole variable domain DTGVSQNPRHKITKRGQNVTFRCDPISEHNRLYWYRQTLGQGPEFLTYFQNEAQLEKSRLLSDRFSAERPKGSFSTLEIQRTEQGDSAMYLCASSLVRGNTEAFFGQGTRLTVV.

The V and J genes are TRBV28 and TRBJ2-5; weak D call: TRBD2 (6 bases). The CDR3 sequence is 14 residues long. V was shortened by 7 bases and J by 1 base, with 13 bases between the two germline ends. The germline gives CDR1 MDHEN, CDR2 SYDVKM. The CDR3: CASTPGGTQETQYF. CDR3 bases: TGTGCCAGCACCCCCGGGGGAACCCAAGAGACCCAGTACTTC.

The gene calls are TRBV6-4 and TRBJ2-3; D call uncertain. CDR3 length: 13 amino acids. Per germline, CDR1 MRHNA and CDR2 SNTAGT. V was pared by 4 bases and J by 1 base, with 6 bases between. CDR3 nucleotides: TGTGCCAGCAGTGCCACAGGCACAGATACGCAGTATTTT. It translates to CASSATGTDTQYF.

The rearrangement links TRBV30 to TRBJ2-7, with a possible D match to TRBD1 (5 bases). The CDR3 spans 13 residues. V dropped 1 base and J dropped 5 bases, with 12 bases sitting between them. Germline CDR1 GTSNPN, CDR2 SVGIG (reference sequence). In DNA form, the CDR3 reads TGTGCCTGGAGTGCCCTTGGGGCAAACGAGCAGTACTTC. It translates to CAWSALGANEQYF.

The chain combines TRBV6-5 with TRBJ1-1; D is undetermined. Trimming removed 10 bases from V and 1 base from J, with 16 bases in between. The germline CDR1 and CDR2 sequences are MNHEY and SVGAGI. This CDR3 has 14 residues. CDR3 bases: TGTGCCACCCAATACTTGAATCCGAACACTGAAGCTTTCTTT. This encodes CATQYLNPNTEAFF.

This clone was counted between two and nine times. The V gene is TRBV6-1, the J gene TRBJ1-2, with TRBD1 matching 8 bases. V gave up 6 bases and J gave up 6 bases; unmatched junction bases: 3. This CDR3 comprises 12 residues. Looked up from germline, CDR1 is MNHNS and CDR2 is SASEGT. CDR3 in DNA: TGTGCCAGCAGCTTCAGGGGGCATGGCTACACCTTC. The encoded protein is CASSFRGHGYTF.

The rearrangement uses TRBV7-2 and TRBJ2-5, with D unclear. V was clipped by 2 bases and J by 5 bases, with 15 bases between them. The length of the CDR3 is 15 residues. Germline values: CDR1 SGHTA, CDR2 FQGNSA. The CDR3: CASSLFTTTRETQYF. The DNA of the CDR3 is TGTGCCAGCAGCTTATTTACAACCACCAGGGAGACCCAGTACTTC.

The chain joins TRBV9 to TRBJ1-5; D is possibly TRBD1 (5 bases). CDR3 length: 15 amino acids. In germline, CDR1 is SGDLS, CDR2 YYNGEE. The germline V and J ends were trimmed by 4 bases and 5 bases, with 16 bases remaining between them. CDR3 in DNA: TGTGCCAGCAGCCCCCGATGGGGGGACGATCAGCCCCAGCATTTT. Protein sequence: CASSPRWGDDQPQHF.

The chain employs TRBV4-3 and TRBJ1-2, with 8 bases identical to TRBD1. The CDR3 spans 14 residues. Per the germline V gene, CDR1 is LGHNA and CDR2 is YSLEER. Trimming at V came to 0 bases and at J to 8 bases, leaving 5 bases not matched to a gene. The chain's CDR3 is CASSQDVTGDGYTF. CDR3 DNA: TGCGCCAGCAGCCAAGATGTGACAGGGGACGGCTACACCTTC.

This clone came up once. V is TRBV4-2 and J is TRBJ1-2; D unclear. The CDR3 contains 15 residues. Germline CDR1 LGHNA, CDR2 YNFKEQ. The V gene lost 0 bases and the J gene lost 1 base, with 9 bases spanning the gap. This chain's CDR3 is CASSQDLASNYGYTF. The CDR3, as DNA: TGTGCCAGCAGCCAAGATCTGGCTAGTAACTATGGCTACACCTTC.

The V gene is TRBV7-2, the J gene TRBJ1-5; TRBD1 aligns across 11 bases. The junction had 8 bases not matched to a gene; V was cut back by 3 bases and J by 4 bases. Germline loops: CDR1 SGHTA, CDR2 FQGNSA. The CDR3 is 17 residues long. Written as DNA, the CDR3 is TGTGCCAGCAGCTTTTGGGACAGGGGGGCCGGGAATCAGCCCCAGCATTTT. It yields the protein CASSFWDRGAGNQPQHF.

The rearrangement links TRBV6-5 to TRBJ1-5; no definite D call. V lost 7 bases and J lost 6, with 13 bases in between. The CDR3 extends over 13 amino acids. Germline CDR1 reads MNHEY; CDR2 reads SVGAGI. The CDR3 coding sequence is TGTGCCAGCACGAGTGTTCCTGGTCAGCCCCAGCATTTT. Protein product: CASTSVPGQPQHF.

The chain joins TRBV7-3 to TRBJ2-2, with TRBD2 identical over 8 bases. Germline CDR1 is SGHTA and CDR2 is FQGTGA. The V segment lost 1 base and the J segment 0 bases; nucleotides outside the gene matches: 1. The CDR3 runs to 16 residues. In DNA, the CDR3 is TGTGCCAGCAGCTTAATCGGGGGGGCGAACACCGGGGAGCTGTTTTTT. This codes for CASSLIGGANTGELFF.

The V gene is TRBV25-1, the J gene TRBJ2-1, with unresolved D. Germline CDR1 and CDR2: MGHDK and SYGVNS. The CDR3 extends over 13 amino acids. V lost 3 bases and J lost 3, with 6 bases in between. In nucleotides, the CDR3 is TGTGCCAGCAGTGAGAACAACTACAATGAGCAGTTCTTC. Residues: CASSENNYNEQFF.

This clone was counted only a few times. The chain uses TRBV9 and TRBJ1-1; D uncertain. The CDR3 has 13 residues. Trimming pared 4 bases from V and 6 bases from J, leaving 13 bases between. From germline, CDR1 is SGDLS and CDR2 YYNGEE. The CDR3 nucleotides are TGTGCCAGCAGCCCGAGGGCGGGAGCTGAAGCTTTCTTT. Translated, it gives CASSPRAGAEAFF.